This T cell receptor (beta chain) was documented in a study of T cell responses to AZD1222 COVID-19 vaccine (dated by TCRdb to the early 2020s). Background on the whole study: Because spike-specific TCR depth and breadth did not differ between the two schedules, AZD1222 recipients who got a second dose at roughly 4 weeks were pooled with those who got a second dose at roughly 12 weeks. Enrollment into the trials was organized by age into subgroups of 18-55, 56-69 and 70-plus years, and those subgroups contained roughly 150, 30 and 60 TCR-sequenced participants, respectively. A total of 230 to 250 trial participants underwent TCR sequencing, of whom about 210 received two doses of AZD1222 and some 26 received two doses of the MenACWY control vaccine. The research as a whole found: Reportedly, almost half of the unique spike-specific TCRs recognized epitopes lying outside the regions that are mutated in the B.1.351 and B.1.1.7 variants. Because no samples from the day 14 peak response were available, repertoires could be characterized only after the peak T cell response. The vaccine-associated CD4 TCRs covered the entire spike protein, and the dominant responses fell in regions 160-218 and 743-854. The 56-69-year group was small, and its depth increase did not reach significance, likely because of low power. Only 5 to 7 AZD1222 recipients were SARS-CoV-2 seropositive at baseline, limiting conclusions about previously exposed vaccinees. After two AZD1222 doses, spike-specific TCR breadth and depth were significantly higher than at day 0 and than in MenACWY recipients. Participants were mostly white British and included more females than males, and it was suggested by the authors that clonal diversity may have been underestimated.

Remarks on this clone: There is no known antigen for this receptor. Per-base qualities were not stored, and no clone one base away is much larger.

The sample's time point label, decoded: baseline before first vaccination. Vaccinee samples were obtained from the UK trials COV001 and COV002, which included a single-blind randomized controlled phase 2/3 trial of AZD1222 (ChAdOx1 nCoV-19) in healthy adults. For TCRbeta chain sequencing, PBMC samples were collected from trial participants at day 0 and at day 28 after the second dose. Trimming costs V 1 base and J 0 bases, and their ends lie 13 bases apart. As encoded in the germline V gene, CDR1 is MDHEN while CDR2 is SYDVKM. Inclusive of the bounding cysteine and phenylalanine, the CDR3 is 17 residues long. The sequence is cut down to CDR3 DNA, 51 bases in frame from base 1. The CDR3 regions of human TCRbeta chains were analyzed by immunosequencing. Per the source publication's procedure: Repertoire TCRs were matched against a reference library of SARS-CoV-2-specific TCRs generated with the MIRA antigen-specificity platform. Breadth meant the fraction of unique TCRs that were SARS-CoV-2-associated, whereas depth meant the fraction of total T cells that were SARS-CoV-2-associated. Using the MIRA data, each spike-specific TCR was assigned both to the spike region to which the TCR was reactive and to a CD4 or CD8 class. Log10-transformed breadth and depth values were compared by one-way ANOVA with Sidak's multiple comparisons tests. TCRdb's version of the immuneACCESS table is confined to in-frame rearrangements and falls short of the full clone set. An unresolved V gene accounts for under half of the shortfall where checked; the remainder is of unknown origin. V and J calls and clone size are as listed in that table; D and trimming were resolved from the DNA. Across this sample there are some 150,000 clones, with more than 85% seen only once. The ten largest clonotypes hold 5% to 5.5% of the sample.

The chain is made from TRBV28 and TRBJ1-5; the D region possibly corresponds to TRBD1 (5 bases align). This material consisted of peripheral blood, taken on day 0 of AZD1222 vaccination. This receptor was obtained from an adult in good health. The CDR3 region has the sequence CASSLSPDSYSNQPQHF. The sequenced DNA is TGTGCCAGCAGTTTATCCCCCGACAGTTATAGCAATCAGCCCCAGCATTTT.